This passage covers 10 T cell receptor beta chains from one sample sequenced in a study of shared clonotypes between healthy human individuals. Cells designated naive CD8 were CD45RO-negative and were positively selected for CCR7, with terminally differentiated effector memory CD45RA+ cells excluded. Measured with immunoSEQ multiplex PCR; TCRdb has only the in-frame clones, and not every one. The table lists about 2,100,000 clones, roughly 91% of them singletons, with about 1.5% in the top ten. The source material was naive CD8+ T cells from PBMCs. These TCRs come from a man younger than 30 in good health. Some clones in this sample may be carry-over from other donors' samples.

The chain couples TRBV9 to TRBJ2-5; D may be TRBD2 (5 bases). Germline V gene sequence: CDR1 SGDLS, CDR2 YYNGEE. The germline V and J ends were trimmed by 4 bases and 9 bases, with 19 bases remaining between them. CDR3 size: 14 residues. Here the CDR3 reads CASSPRTRDEAQYF. The CDR3 DNA reads TGTGCCAGCAGCCCCCGGACCCGGGATGAGGCCCAGTACTTC. The variable domain in full, with the rest retrieved from reference TRBV9 and TRBJ2-5, is DSGVTQTPKHLITATGQRVTLRCSPRSGDLSVYWYQQSLDQGLQFLIQYYNGEERAKGNILERFSAQQFPDLHSELNLSSLELGDSALYFCASSPRTRDEAQYFGPGTRLLVL.

This sequence joins TRBV6-5 and TRBJ1-2, with D maybe TRBD1 (6 bases). The V end lost 2 bases, the J end lost 14 bases, and 18 bases lay between the germline ends. This CDR3 has 13 amino acids. The germline gives CDR1 MNHEY, CDR2 SVGAGI. CDR3 DNA sequence: TGTGCCAGCAGTTACGGGAATAGCGAGGGGGATACCTTC. Translation gives CASSYGNSEGDTF.

The chain is built from TRBV6-6 and TRBJ2-7; 7 bases are shared with TRBD2. The germline CDR1 and CDR2 sequences are MNHNY and SVGAGI (reference sequence). The CDR3 length is 15 residues. V dropped 1 base and J dropped 3; count of bases not matched to a gene: 6. For the CDR3, the DNA is TGTGCCAGCAGTTACTGGGGGGGAGTTGGCTACGAGCAGTACTTC. This sequence encodes CASSYWGGVGYEQYF.

To note about this clone: The sample holds other DNA sequences that translate to the same CDR3. This sequence joins TRBV7-9 and TRBJ2-7; D call uncertain. Germline lookup yields CDR1 SEHNR and CDR2 FQNEAQ (reference sequence). The CDR3 spans 12 residues. V lost 3 bases, J lost 6 bases, and 9 bases lay in between. The DNA for the CDR3 is TGTGCCAGCAGCTTCCCCCGTGGCGAGCAGTACTTC. Protein: CASSFPRGEQYF.

The chain carries TRBV4-3 and TRBJ2-1, with 9 positions matching TRBD2. The CDR3 is 15 amino acids. Trimming took 6 bases from V and 7 from J; bases not matched to a gene: 10. CDR1 LGHNA and CDR2 YSLEER come from the germline V gene. The CDR3 region is CASSPSSGTPNEQFF. CDR3 bases: TGCGCCAGCAGTCCCTCTAGCGGGACCCCGAATGAGCAGTTCTTC.

The chain has TRBV19 and TRBJ2-6, with D hard to call. Trimming removed 7 bases from V and 1 base from J, with 11 bases in between. The CDR3 has 15 residues. Germline CDR1 LNHDA, CDR2 SQIVND (reference sequence). The CDR3 loop is CASTEIPSGANVLTF. The CDR3 region has the DNA TGTGCCAGTACAGAGATCCCGTCTGGGGCCAACGTCCTGACTTTC. The full variable domain, rest sourced from reference TRBV19 and TRBJ2-6, is DGGITQSPKYLFRKEGQNVTLSCEQNLNHDAMYWYRQDPGQGLRLIYYSQIVNDFQKGDIAEGYSVSREKKESFPLTVTSAQKNPTAFYLCASTEIPSGANVLTFGAGSRLTVL.

The genes are TRBV6-5 and TRBJ2-1; D is undetermined. V gave up 2 bases and J gave up 10 bases, with 6 bases separating them. There are 11 residues in the CDR3. The germline gives CDR1 MNHEY, CDR2 SVGAGI. The CDR3 is CASSYPPEQFF. The CDR3 nucleotides are TGTGCCAGCAGTTACCCCCCCGAGCAGTTCTTC.

This clone was seen once. CDR3 sequence: CASSVSRTSGTDTQYF. The CDR3 bases are TGTGCCAGCAGCGTTTCCAGGACTAGCGGCACAGATACGCAGTATTTT. This chain links TRBV9 with TRBJ2-3; 9 nucleotides match TRBD2. Germline-derived CDR1 and CDR2 are SGDLS and YYNGEE. The J segment lost 1 base and the V segment lost 2 bases, leaving 5 bases of the junction unmatched. The CDR3 extends over 16 amino acids. The full variable domain, in which reference TRBV9 and TRBJ2-3 provide the parts outside the CDR3, is DSGVTQTPKHLITATGQRVTLRCSPRSGDLSVYWYQQSLDQGLQFLIQYYNGEERAKGNILERFSAQQFPDLHSELNLSSLELGDSALYFCASSVSRTSGTDTQYFGPGTRLTVL.

The chain couples TRBV6-5 to TRBJ1-1; 9 bases fit TRBD1. CDR1 is MNHEY and CDR2 is SVGAGI in the germline V gene. The CDR3 runs 15 residues. With 8 bases clipped from V and 7 bases from J, the junction kept 14 bases outside the gene matches. CDR3 in DNA: TGTGCCAGCCGCCACCTGCGACAGGGGGATATTGAAGCTTTCTTT. Protein sequence: CASRHLRQGDIEAFF.

The genes are TRBV13 and TRBJ2-7; the match to TRBD2 covers 9 bases. The length of the CDR3 is 17 residues. Per germline, CDR1 PRHDT and CDR2 FYEKMQ (reference sequence). Unmatched junction bases numbered 15, after V lost 4 bases and J lost 5 bases. The CDR3 DNA sequence: TGTGCCAGCAGCTCCTATGCGGCGGGAGGGCCGAGAGACGAGCAGTACTTC. Protein: CASSSYAAGGPRDEQYF.